This TCR beta chain emerged from a study of cytomegalovirus exposure and HLA in healthy donors. Primers for the PCR totalled 60 Vbeta and 13 Jbeta. Here immunoSEQ multiplex PCR was the method, and the copy in TCRdb shows in-frame clones only, minus some. The table includes under 200,000 clones, roughly 80% detected once. The clonotype was recovered from a man aged 35 to 55 in good health and CMV-seropositive. Sequenced sample: PBMCs.

The CDR3 region has the DNA TGTGCCTGGAGTGCACGCAGGGGAAACTCCTACGAGCAGTACTTC. This sequence encodes CAWSARRGNSYEQYF. The J gene is TRBJ2-7, the V gene TRBV30, with D maybe TRBD1 (6 bases). Between the trimmed V and J ends, which lost 1 base and 0 bases, there was a span of 13 bases. Germline V CDR1 and CDR2: GTSNPN, SVGIG (reference sequence). This CDR3 has 15 amino acids. Full variable domain (rest looked up from reference TRBV30 and TRBJ2-7): SQTIHQWPATLVQPVGSPLSLECTVEGTSNPNLYWYRQAAGRGLQLLFYSVGIGQISSEVPQNLSASRPQDRQFILSSKKLLLSDSGFYLCAWSARRGNSYEQYFGPGTRLTVT.